The 29 T cell receptor beta chains below all came from one sample that was sequenced in a study of blood T cell repertoires in COVID-19. TCRdb's copy holds only in-frame clones and misses some; the assay was immunoSEQ multiplex PCR. The repertoire includes 83,000 or so clones, approximately 77% of them detected once, and roughly 10% sits in the top ten. The sequenced material came from peripheral blood. These receptors were taken from a woman aged 80 or over with acute or convalescent COVID-19.

This rearrangement joins TRBV27 to TRBJ1-4, with TRBD1 matching over 8 bases. CDR3 length: 17 amino acids. Per germline, CDR1 MNHEY and CDR2 SMNVEV (reference sequence). Losses at the gene ends were 5 bases for V and 2 bases for J; bases not matched to a gene: 10. CDR3 amino acids: CASSKQGGAGTNEKLFF. The CDR3 DNA sequence: TGTGCCAGCAGTAAACAGGGGGGGGCAGGGACTAATGAAAAACTGTTTTTT.

This clone showed up just once. The J gene is TRBJ2-6, the V gene TRBV19; possibly TRBD1 for D (5 bases). Trimming removed 7 bases at V and 2 bases at J, with 9 bases between. The CDR3 consists of 14 residues. CDR1 LNHDA and CDR2 SQIVND come from the germline V gene (reference sequence). CDR3 sequence reads: CASTGSAGANVLTF. Written as DNA, the CDR3 is TGTGCCAGTACAGGGTCCGCTGGGGCCAACGTCCTGACTTTC.

This chain joins TRBV5-1 and TRBJ2-2; D may be TRBD1 (5 bases). This CDR3 is 13 amino acids long. The germline V and J ends were trimmed by 6 bases and 6 bases, with 12 bases remaining between them. The V gene's germline CDR1 is SGHRS and CDR2 YFSETQ. The CDR3 region has the DNA TGCGCCAGCACCCCTTTACAGGCCGGGGAGCTGTTTTTT. Translation gives CASTPLQAGELFF.

V is TRBV28 and J is TRBJ1-5; 8 nucleotides agree with TRBD1. The V gene end was trimmed by 6 bases and the J gene end by 11 bases; junction bases not matched to a gene: 12. This CDR3 has 14 amino acids. Germline CDR1 and CDR2: MDHEN and SYDVKM. CDR3 residues: CASRFGGQAETQHF. In nucleotides, the CDR3 is TGTGCCAGCAGGTTTGGGGGACAGGCTGAAACCCAGCATTTT.

A few counts support this clone. The genes are TRBV12-5 and TRBJ1-2; the D is unclear. Between the trimmed V and J ends, which lost 2 bases and 4 bases, there was a span of 8 bases. Germline V gene sequence: CDR1 LGHNT, CDR2 FRNRAP. This CDR3 region has 13 residues. This chain's CDR3 is CASGLTASYGYTF. The DNA for the CDR3 is TGTGCTAGTGGTTTGACGGCTAGCTATGGCTACACCTTC.

V is TRBV5-4 and J is TRBJ2-1; a possible D gene is TRBD2 (5 bases). The CDR3 is 12 residues long. V shed 0 bases and J shed 10 bases, with 8 bases lying between them. Germline CDR1 SGHNT, CDR2 YYREEE (reference sequence). DNA of the CDR3: TGTGCCAGCAGCTTGGATATAGCGGAGCAGTTCTTC. Residues: CASSLDIAEQFF. Combining the CDR3 with reference TRBV5-4 and TRBJ2-1 gives the whole variable domain ETGVTQSPTHLIKTRGQQVTLRCSSQSGHNTVSWYQQALGQGPQFIFQYYREEENGRGNFPPRFSGLQFPNYSSELNVNALELDDSALYLCASSLDIAEQFFGPGTRLTVL.

The gene calls are TRBV24-1 and TRBJ2-7; TRBD1 might be the D (5 bases). From germline, CDR1 is KGHDR and CDR2 SFDVKD. Trimming removed 2 bases from V and 0 bases from J, with 10 bases in between. The CDR3 is made up of 15 amino acids. The CDR3, as DNA: TGTGCCACCAGTGATTCGACAGACCCCTCCTACGAGCAGTACTTC. Translated: CATSDSTDPSYEQYF.

V and J are TRBV10-3 and TRBJ2-6; D call uncertain. This CDR3 spans 15 amino acids. Trimming took 3 bases from V and 0 from J, leaving 6 bases between them. Germline assignment: CDR1 ENHRY and CDR2 SYGVKD. The CDR3, as DNA: TGTGCCATCAGTGACGCAGACTCTGGGGCCAACGTCCTGACTTTC. The encoded protein is CAISDADSGANVLTF.

This clone has just a few counts. This chain uses TRBV2 with TRBJ2-7; D may be TRBD1 (6 bases). The V end lost 5 bases, the J end lost 0 bases, and 8 bases lay between the germline ends. The CDR3 runs to 13 residues. Germline V gene lookup returns CDR1 SNHLY and CDR2 FYNNEI. The CDR3 loop is CASSRDNSYEQYF. DNA of the CDR3: TGTGCCAGCAGTCGGGACAACTCCTACGAGCAGTACTTC.

The rearrangement links TRBV23-1 to TRBJ2-2; tentatively, D is TRBD1 (5 bases). TRBV23-1 is sorted into the ORF group, with uncertain function. The CDR3 spans 18 residues. V lost 4 bases to trimming and J lost 2 bases, with 20 bases between them. The CDR3 DNA reads TGCGCCAGCAGTCGGACCACATACGACAGCATAAACACCGGGGAGCTGTTTTTT. Its protein product is CASSRTTYDSINTGELFF.

This rearrangement joins TRBV10-3 to TRBJ1-1, with a possible D match to TRBD1 (5 bases). The CDR3 is 14 amino acids. Looked up from germline, CDR1 is ENHRY and CDR2 is SYGVKD. Trimming left V 3 bases short and J 1 base short, with 9 bases between. In DNA form, the CDR3 reads TGTGCCATCAGTGAACAGGTTGGGAACACTGAAGCTTTCTTT. Translating it yields CAISEQVGNTEAFF.

The V gene is TRBV18, the J gene TRBJ2-7, with a tentative D call TRBD2 (5 bases). Germline CDR1 and CDR2: KGHSH and LQKENI. V lost 2 bases, J lost 7 bases, and 12 bases lay in between. This CDR3 is 13 amino acids long. In DNA, the CDR3 is TGTGCCAGCTCACCAAGGGTGCCGGGGGAGCAGTACTTC. Translation: CASSPRVPGEQYF.

This chain joins TRBV11-2 and TRBJ1-3; no firm D call. This CDR3 is 14 amino acids long. Germline loops: CDR1 SGHAT, CDR2 FQNNGV. Trimming stripped 5 bases from V and 0 bases from J, with 8 bases between. The CDR3 reads CASSPRDSGNTIYF. Here the CDR3 DNA reads TGTGCCAGCAGCCCCCGGGACTCTGGAAACACCATATATTTT.

The rearrangement uses TRBV3-1 (or the pseudogene TRBV3-2) and TRBJ2-5; the match to TRBD1 covers 10 bases. Germline-derived CDR1 and CDR2 are LGHDT and YNNKEL (reference sequence). V gave up 7 bases and J gave up 2 bases; unmatched junction bases: 7. CDR3 size: 15 residues. In nucleotides, the CDR3 is TGTGCCAGCACCCCGGTGGACAGGGGGCAAGAGACCCAGTACTTC. Residues: CASTPVDRGQETQYF.

The chain has TRBV5-1 and TRBJ2-3; TRBD1 might be the D (5 bases). V was shortened by 1 base and J by 4 bases, with 13 bases between the two germline ends. The CDR3 consists of 15 residues. In germline, CDR1 is SGHRS, CDR2 YFSETQ. CDR3: CASSLSGNEPDTQYF. The CDR3 DNA reads TGCGCCAGCAGCTTGTCAGGGAATGAACCAGATACGCAGTATTTT.

V and J are TRBV19 and TRBJ1-3, with TRBD1 as a possible D gene (5 bases). V was clipped by 7 bases and J by 1 base, with 14 bases between them. The length of the CDR3 is 15 residues. The germline gives CDR1 LNHDA, CDR2 SQIVND (reference sequence). CDR3 residues: CASIRTISSGNTIYF. The CDR3 DNA reads TGTGCCAGTATCCGGACAATCTCGTCTGGAAACACCATATATTTT.

This rearrangement joins TRBV14 to TRBJ2-3; tentatively, D is TRBD2 (6 bases). The CDR3 extends over 14 amino acids. With 0 bases removed from V and 6 bases from J, the gap between germline ends came to 10 bases. Germline V gene lookup returns CDR1 SGHDN and CDR2 FVKESK. This CDR3 is CASSQDLAGDTQYF. The CDR3 nucleotides are TGTGCCAGCAGCCAAGATCTGGCGGGGGATACGCAGTATTTT. The full variable domain, in which reference TRBV14 and TRBJ2-3 provide the parts outside the CDR3, is EAGVTQFPSHSVIEKGQTVTLRCDPISGHDNLYWYRRVMGKEIKFLLHFVKESKQDESGMPNNRFLAERTGGTYSTLKVQPAELEDSGVYFCASSQDLAGDTQYFGPGTRLTVL.

This chain connects TRBV21-1 to TRBJ1-2. TRBV21-1 is a listed pseudogene. The CDR3 covers 17 residues. CDR3: CASSRGAGSPNNYGYTF. In nucleotides, the CDR3 is TGTGCCAGCAGCAGAGGTGCGGGGAGCCCTAATAACTATGGCTACACCTTC.

The chain uses TRBV4-1 and TRBJ2-5; 11 positions match TRBD2. V shed 2 bases and J 5 bases; nucleotides not matched to a gene: 10. This CDR3 is 17 amino acids long. CDR1 and CDR2 from the germline V gene are MGHRA and YSYEKL. CDR3 loop: CASSQWGRLAGRETQYF. In nucleotides, the CDR3 is TGCGCCAGCAGCCAATGGGGCCGACTAGCGGGAAGGGAGACCCAGTACTTC.

This sequence joins TRBV6-5 and TRBJ1-2; D gene ambiguous. The V end lost 4 bases, the J end lost 5 bases, and 20 bases lay between the germline ends. Germline V gene data show CDR1 as MNHEY and CDR2 as SVGAGI. The CDR3 totals 16 residues. The CDR3 loop is CASSFVPGEGLYGYTF. The CDR3 nucleotides are TGTGCCAGCAGTTTCGTTCCGGGAGAAGGGCTATATGGCTACACCTTC.

This clone appeared a few times. This rearrangement joins TRBV7-2 to TRBJ2-5; no definite D call. The germline V gene has CDR1 SGHTA and CDR2 FQGNSA. Trimming cost V 4 bases and J 1 base, with 13 bases left between them. The CDR3 has 15 amino acids. CDR3 sequence (DNA): TGTGCCAGCAGCTCCACACCCCCAGGCCAAGAGACCCAGTACTTC. Its translation is CASSSTPPGQETQYF.

V is TRBV10-3 and J is TRBJ2-5; TRBD2 matches 10 bases. The germline V gene encodes CDR1 ENHRY and CDR2 SYGVKD. The CDR3 runs to 16 residues. J lost 2 bases, V lost 0 bases, and 3 bases had no gene match. DNA of the CDR3: TGTGCCATCAGTGAGTCAGGACTAGCGGATCAAGAGACCCAGTACTTC. This gives the protein CAISESGLADQETQYF.

Regarding this clone: The CDR3 ends on some other residue instead of the conserved phenylalanine or tryptophan, so this is likely a read error. This chain links TRBV7-8 with TRBJ1-2; tentative D call: TRBD1 (6 bases). Germline lookup yields CDR1 SGHVS and CDR2 FQNEAQ. The CDR3 consists of 14 residues. The V and J ends lost 2 bases and 4 bases respectively, with 11 bases between them. The CDR3, as DNA: TGTGCCAGCAGCTTACTAACAGGGACCTATGGCTACACCCTC. Translated: CASSLLTGTYGYTL.

The chain combines TRBV24-1 with TRBJ2-3, with 7 bases aligning to TRBD2. Germline-derived CDR1 and CDR2 are KGHDR and SFDVKD. The trim removed 0 bases at V and 5 bases at J, leaving 7 bases unmatched. This CDR3 comprises 16 residues. The CDR3 DNA sequence: TGTGCCACCAGTGATTTGCGGCGGGAGTACGGAGATACGCAGTATTTT. This translates into CATSDLRREYGDTQYF.

Here the CDR3 DNA reads TGTGCCAGCAACGCAGGTACGACTAACTATGGCTACACCTTC. Encoded protein: CASNAGTTNYGYTF. This chain connects TRBV6-5 to TRBJ1-2; D unresolved. V shed 7 bases and J shed 0 bases, with 12 bases lying between them. This CDR3 region has 14 residues. Per germline, CDR1 MNHEY and CDR2 SVGAGI.

Here the CDR3 reads CATRQTLNEKLFF. In nucleotides, the CDR3 is TGTGCCACCCGACAGACGCTTAATGAAAAACTGTTTTTT. The chain joins TRBV6-5 to TRBJ1-4; a possible D gene is TRBD1 (5 bases). CDR3 length: 13 residues. Germline assignment: CDR1 MNHEY and CDR2 SVGAGI. V was shortened by 10 bases and J by 4 bases, with 13 bases between the two germline ends.

The chain combines TRBV30 with TRBJ2-7, with 11 bases identical to TRBD1. The germline CDR1 and CDR2 sequences are GTSNPN and SVGIG (reference sequence). The junction had 3 bases not matched to a gene; V was cut back by 1 base and J by 4 bases. The CDR3 has 14 amino acids. CDR3 sequence reads: CAWSEGTGGYEQYF. The CDR3 coding sequence is TGTGCCTGGAGTGAAGGGACAGGGGGATACGAGCAGTACTTC.

This clone was picked up one time. V gene TRBV24-1 combines with J gene TRBJ2-1, with 13 bases that match TRBD2. Per the germline V gene, CDR1 is KGHDR and CDR2 is SFDVKD. Germline trimming cut 3 bases from V and 4 bases from J; bases unmatched to any gene: 2. The CDR3 extends over 16 amino acids. The CDR3 loop is CATSDPGLAGYNEQFF. The CDR3 nucleotides are TGTGCCACCAGTGATCCGGGACTAGCGGGATACAATGAGCAGTTCTTC.

This clone was observed a single time. This sequence joins TRBV6-2 or TRBV6-3 and TRBJ1-2, with 7 bases fitting TRBD1. This CDR3 contains 11 residues. CDR1 is MNHEY, CDR2 SVGEGT, per germline. Unmatched junction bases numbered 9, after V lost 6 bases and J lost 14 bases. The CDR3 reads CASSLGQSGTF. In nucleotides, the CDR3 is TGTGCCAGCAGCCTGGGACAGTCGGGGACCTTC.